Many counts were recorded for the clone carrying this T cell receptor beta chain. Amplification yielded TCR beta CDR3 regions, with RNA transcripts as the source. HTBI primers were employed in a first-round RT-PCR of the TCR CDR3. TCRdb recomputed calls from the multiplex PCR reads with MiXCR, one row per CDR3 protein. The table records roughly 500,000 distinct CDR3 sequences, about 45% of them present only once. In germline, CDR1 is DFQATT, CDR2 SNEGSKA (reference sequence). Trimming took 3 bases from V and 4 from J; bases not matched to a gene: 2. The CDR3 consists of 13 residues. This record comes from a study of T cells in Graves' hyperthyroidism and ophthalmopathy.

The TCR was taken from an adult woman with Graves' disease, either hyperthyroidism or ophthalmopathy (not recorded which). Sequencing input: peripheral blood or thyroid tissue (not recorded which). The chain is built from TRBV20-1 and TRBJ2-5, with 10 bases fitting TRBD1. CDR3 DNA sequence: TGCAGTGCTAGGAGGACAGGGGGAGAGACCCAGTACTTC. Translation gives CSARRTGGETQYF.